This T cell receptor beta chain originates from a study of beta chain features in type 1 diabetes. Investigators reverse transcribed all isolated RNA, so they sequenced expressed TCRB transcripts. TCRdb's table, derived via immunoSEQ multiplex PCR, lists solely in-frame clones and lacks some. The sample holds around 430,000 clones; about 30% are singletons and the top ten take 0.05% to 0.065%. The specimen sequenced was naive CD4+ T cells from blood. The sequence came from a man between 18 and 29 years old in good health.

The CDR3 DNA reads TGCAGCGTTACCCCGAACCGCGGGAGTAACCACGAGCAGTACTTC. This gives the protein CSVTPNRGSNHEQYF. J is TRBJ2-7 and V is TRBV29-1; 7 bases line up with TRBD2. Germline values: CDR1 SQVTM, CDR2 ANQGSEA. V lost 5 bases, J lost 5 bases, and 15 bases stayed unmatched. There are 15 residues in the CDR3.